This T cell receptor (beta chain) was documented in a study of T cell responses to AZD1222 COVID-19 vaccine. In its sample, this clone was seen once. Its antigen is not known. V was pared by 2 bases and J by 1 base, with 11 bases between. The CDR3 consists of 15 residues. Germline CDR1 reads LGHDT; CDR2 reads YNNKEL (reference sequence). The study's findings and limits: No day 14 peak samples; only post-peak repertoires were characterized. It was only a handful of AZD1222 recipients who were seropositive at baseline.

Measured with immunoSEQ multiplex PCR; TCRdb has only the in-frame clones, and not every one. The sample yields 120,000 or so clones, roughly 88% seen once. The sequencing used peripheral blood, collected 28 days after the second AZD1222 dose. The origin of this receptor is an adult who received the AZD1222 COVID-19 vaccine. The chain has TRBV3-1 (or the pseudogene TRBV3-2) and TRBJ1-2; D is unclear. The CDR3 bases are TGTGCCAGCAGCCAAACGCCGGGCCATAACTATGGCTACACCTTC. Protein product: CASSQTPGHNYGYTF.